A single sample gave rise to the 11 T cell receptor beta chains below, sequenced in a study of OX40 agonist ivuxolimab in advanced cancers. Generated by immunoSEQ multiplex PCR, the TCRdb table keeps only in-frame clones and is missing some. The sample has approximately 76,000 clones; roughly 86% are singletons. Material: CD4+ or CD8+ T cells sorted from blood, obtained in a trial of the OX40 agonist ivuxolimab. These receptors came from an adult with an advanced solid tumor such as melanoma, head and neck, liver or kidney cancer.

This clone was counted a single time. The chain has TRBV6-5 and TRBJ1-5, with D tentatively TRBD1 (6 bases). The CDR3 is made up of 14 amino acids. The ends were cut back, 5 bases at V and 4 bases at J, with 12 bases in the middle. Germline loops: CDR1 MNHEY, CDR2 SVGAGI. CDR3 in amino acids: CASSTGGRNQPQHF. CDR3 bases: TGTGCCAGCAGTACGGGGGGGCGAAATCAGCCCCAGCATTTT.

The J gene is TRBJ2-5, the V gene TRBV6-5; 8 positions match TRBD2. After removal of 8 bases from V and 4 bases from J, the junction contained 6 bases not matched to a gene. Germline V gene sequence: CDR1 MNHEY, CDR2 SVGAGI. This CDR3 has 13 amino acids. The DNA for the CDR3 is TGTGCCAGCCGGACAGCGGGGGCAGAGACCCAGTACTTC. Its translation is CASRTAGAETQYF.

The rearrangement uses TRBV7-8 and TRBJ2-7; D is possibly TRBD1 (6 bases). Between the trimmed V and J ends, which lost 4 bases and 6 bases, there was a span of 16 bases. The CDR3 totals 14 residues. The germline CDR1 and CDR2 sequences are SGHVS and FQNEAQ. The CDR3 DNA follows: TGTGCCAGCAGCTCAACGTCGACAGGCGGCGAGCAGTACTTC. Translation gives CASSSTSTGGEQYF.

This clone has a single count. The chain couples TRBV18 to TRBJ2-7; weak D call: TRBD1 (5 bases). V was cut by 2 bases and J by 2 bases, with 13 bases left in between. Germline CDR1 is KGHSH and CDR2 is LQKENI. The CDR3 loop spans 15 amino acids. This CDR3 reads CASSPARAATYEQYF. The CDR3 nucleotides read TGTGCCAGCTCACCAGCCAGGGCTGCTACCTACGAGCAGTACTTC.

This chain joins TRBV7-2 and TRBJ2-5, with D tentatively TRBD2 (7 bases). Trimming removed 2 bases at V and 9 bases at J, with 16 bases between. This CDR3 is 14 amino acids long. Germline CDR1 reads SGHTA; CDR2 reads FQGNSA. CDR3 sequence: CASSLRGGLTAQYF. CDR3 in DNA: TGTGCCAGCAGCTTAAGGGGGGGTCTAACGGCCCAGTACTTC.

Comment on this clone: Within the sample, other DNA sequences also encode this same CDR3. V and J are TRBV18 and TRBJ2-3, with D unclear. V was cut by 3 bases and J by 6 bases, with 7 bases left in between. Per the germline V gene, CDR1 is KGHSH and CDR2 is LQKENI. The CDR3 covers 12 residues. CDR3: CASSPPSDTQYF. In nucleotides, the CDR3 is TGTGCCAGCTCACCCCCCTCCGATACGCAGTATTTT.

The V call is TRBV7-2, the J call TRBJ2-7, with a weak D call TRBD2 (6 bases). Trimming left V 3 bases short and J 6 bases short, with 9 bases between. Germline V gene sequence: CDR1 SGHTA, CDR2 FQGNSA. The CDR3 length is 12 residues. CDR3 sequence: CASSFPGSEQYF. Here the CDR3 DNA reads TGTGCCAGCAGCTTCCCCGGGAGCGAGCAGTACTTC.

As regards this clone: Additional DNA sequences in this sample encode the identical CDR3. The chain employs TRBV7-2 and TRBJ2-7; TRBD2 aligns across 11 bases. V gave up 1 base and J gave up 6 bases; unmatched junction bases: 5. The CDR3 sequence is 15 residues long. Per germline, CDR1 SGHTA and CDR2 FQGNSA. DNA for the CDR3: TGTGCCAGCAGCTTAGATCTAGCGGGAGGCCGCGAGCAGTACTTC. Amino acids: CASSLDLAGGREQYF.

The rearrangement links TRBV7-9 to TRBJ2-7, with D maybe TRBD2 (6 bases). Trimming pared 1 base from V and 4 bases from J, leaving 17 bases between. This CDR3 contains 16 residues. Germline lookup yields CDR1 SEHNR and CDR2 FQNEAQ (reference sequence). CDR3 coding DNA: TGTGCCAGCAGCTTAGATCGATTCCGGGACTCTTACGAGCAGTACTTC. Encoded protein: CASSLDRFRDSYEQYF.

This chain joins TRBV7-2 and TRBJ2-3; tentatively, D is TRBD1 (6 bases). The length of the CDR3 is 15 residues. Germline loops: CDR1 SGHTA, CDR2 FQGNSA. The V gene lost 5 bases and the J gene lost 0 bases, with 12 bases spanning the gap. The CDR3 DNA reads as TGTGCCAGCAGCCAAGACAGGAGCAGCACAGATACGCAGTATTTT. Protein product: CASSQDRSSTDTQYF.

The chain links TRBV9 to TRBJ1-2; 10 nucleotides agree with TRBD1. Per germline, CDR1 SGDLS and CDR2 YYNGEE. V lost 4 bases, J lost 2 bases, and 8 bases stayed unmatched. The CDR3 spans 16 residues. CDR3 loop: CASSPSGQGGNYGYTF. The CDR3 bases are TGTGCCAGCAGCCCTTCCGGACAGGGGGGGAACTATGGCTACACCTTC.